The clone carrying this TCR beta chain was seen only a few times. The sample belongs to a study of early T cells in non-severe SARS-CoV-2 infection. Study-level information: RNA in bulk from unsorted whole blood was sequenced, and chains were unpaired.

Tagging with unique molecular identifiers was applied to individual cDNA molecules. MiXCR, applied by TCRdb to the 5' RACE reads, yields one record per CDR3 protein. The sample lists about 22,000 distinct CDR3 sequences; 4% to 5% were seen once. Germline CDR1 is SGHTA and CDR2 is FQGNSA. The CDR3 extends over 13 amino acids. Trimming stripped 0 bases from V and 7 bases from J, with 9 bases between. Sequenced material: whole blood. The chain employs TRBV7-2 and TRBJ1-1; possible D gene TRBD1, 6 bases. The receptor's source is an adult who was a healthcare worker with PCR-confirmed SARS-CoV-2 infection or an uninfected control (not recorded which). The CDR3 loop is CASSLAGAGEAFF. DNA of the CDR3: TGTGCCAGCAGCTTAGCGGGGGCGGGTGAAGCTTTCTTT.